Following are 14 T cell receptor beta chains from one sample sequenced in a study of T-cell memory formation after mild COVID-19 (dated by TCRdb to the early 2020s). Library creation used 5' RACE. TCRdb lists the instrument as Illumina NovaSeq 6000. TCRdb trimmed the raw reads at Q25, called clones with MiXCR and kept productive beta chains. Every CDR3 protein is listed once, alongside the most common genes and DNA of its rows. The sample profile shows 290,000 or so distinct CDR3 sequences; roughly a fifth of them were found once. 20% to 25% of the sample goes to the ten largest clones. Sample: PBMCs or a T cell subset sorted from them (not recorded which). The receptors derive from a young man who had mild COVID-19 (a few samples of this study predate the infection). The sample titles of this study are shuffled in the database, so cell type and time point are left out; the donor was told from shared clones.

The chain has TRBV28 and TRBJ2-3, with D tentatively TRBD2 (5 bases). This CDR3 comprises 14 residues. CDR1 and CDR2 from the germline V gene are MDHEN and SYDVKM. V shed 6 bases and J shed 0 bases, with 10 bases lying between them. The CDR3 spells CASRESGSTDTQYF. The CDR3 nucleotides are TGTGCCAGCAGGGAGAGCGGAAGCACAGATACGCAGTATTTT.

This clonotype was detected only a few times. The CDR3 DNA sequence: TGTGCCAGCTCAGTGGACAGGGGCGTGTACGAGCAGTACGTC. This encodes CASSVDRGVYEQYV. The V gene is TRBV18, the J gene TRBJ2-7; 9 nucleotides agree with TRBD1. Germline V CDR1 and CDR2: KGHSH, LQKENI. Losses at the gene ends were 5 bases for V and 4 bases for J; bases not matched to a gene: 6. This CDR3 spans 14 amino acids.

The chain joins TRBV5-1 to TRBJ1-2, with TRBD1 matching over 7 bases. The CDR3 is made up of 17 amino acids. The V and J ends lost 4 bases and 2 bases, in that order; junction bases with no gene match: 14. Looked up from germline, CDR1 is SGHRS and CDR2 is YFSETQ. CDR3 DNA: TGCGCCAGCAGCAGGGATTTCGGACAGGCTATGAACTATGGCTACACCTTC. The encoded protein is CASSRDFGQAMNYGYTF.

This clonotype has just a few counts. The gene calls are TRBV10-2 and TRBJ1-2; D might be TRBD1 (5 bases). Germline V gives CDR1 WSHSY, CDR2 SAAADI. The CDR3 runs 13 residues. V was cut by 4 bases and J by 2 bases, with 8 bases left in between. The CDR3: CASSGQQNYGYTF. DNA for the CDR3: TGCGCCAGCAGTGGACAGCAGAACTATGGCTACACCTTC.

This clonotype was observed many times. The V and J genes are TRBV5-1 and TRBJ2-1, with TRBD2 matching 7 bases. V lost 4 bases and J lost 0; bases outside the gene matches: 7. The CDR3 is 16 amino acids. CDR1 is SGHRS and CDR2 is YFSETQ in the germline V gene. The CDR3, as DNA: TGCGCCAGCAGCGGGGAGGGGCTCGGCTCCTACAATGAGCAGTTCTTC. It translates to CASSGEGLGSYNEQFF.

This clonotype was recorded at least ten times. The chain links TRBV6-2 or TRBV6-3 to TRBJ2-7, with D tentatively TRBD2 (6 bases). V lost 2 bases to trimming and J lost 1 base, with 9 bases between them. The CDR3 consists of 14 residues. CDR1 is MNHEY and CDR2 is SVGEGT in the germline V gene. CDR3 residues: CASSYRETSYEQYV. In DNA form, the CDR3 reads TGTGCCAGCAGTTACCGGGAGACGTCCTACGAGCAGTACGTC.

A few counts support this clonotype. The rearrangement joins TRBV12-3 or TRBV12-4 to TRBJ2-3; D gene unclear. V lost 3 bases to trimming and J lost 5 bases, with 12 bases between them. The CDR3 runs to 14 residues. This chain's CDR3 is CASSLGHGGDTQYF. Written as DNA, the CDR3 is TGTGCCAGCAGTTTGGGTCATGGTGGAGATACGCAGTATTTT.

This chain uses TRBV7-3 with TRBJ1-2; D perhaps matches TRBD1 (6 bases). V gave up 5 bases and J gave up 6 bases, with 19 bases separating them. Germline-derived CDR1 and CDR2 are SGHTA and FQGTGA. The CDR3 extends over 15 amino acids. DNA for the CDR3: TGTGCCAGCAGCAATGTCGGGACACCCGGGGATGGCTACACCTTC. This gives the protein CASSNVGTPGDGYTF.

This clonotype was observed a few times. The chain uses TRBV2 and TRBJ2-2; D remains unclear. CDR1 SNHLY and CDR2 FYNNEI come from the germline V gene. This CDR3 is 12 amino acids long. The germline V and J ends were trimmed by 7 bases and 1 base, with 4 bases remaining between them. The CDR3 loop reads CASTLNTGELFF. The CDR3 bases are TGTGCCAGCACTCTGAACACCGGGGAGCTGTTTTTT.

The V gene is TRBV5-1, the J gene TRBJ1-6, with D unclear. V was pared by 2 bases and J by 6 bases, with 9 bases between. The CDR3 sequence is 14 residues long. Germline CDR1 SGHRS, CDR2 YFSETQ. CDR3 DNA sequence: TGCGCCAGCAGCTTAGGCCTTCCTAATTCACCCCTCCACTTT. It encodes CASSLGLPNSPLHF. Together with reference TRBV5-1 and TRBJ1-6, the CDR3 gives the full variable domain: KAGVTQTPRYLIKTRGQQVTLSCSPISGHRSVSWYQQTPGQGLQFLFEYFSETQRNKGNFPGRFSGRQFSNSRSEMNVSTLELGDSALYLCASSLGLPNSPLHFGNGTRLTVT.

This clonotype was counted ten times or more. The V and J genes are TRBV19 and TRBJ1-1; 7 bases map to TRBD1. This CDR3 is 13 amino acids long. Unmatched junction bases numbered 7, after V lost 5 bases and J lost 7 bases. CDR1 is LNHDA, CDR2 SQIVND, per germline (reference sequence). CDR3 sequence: CASSAGGGGEAFF. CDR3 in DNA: TGTGCCAGTAGTGCAGGGGGAGGCGGTGAAGCTTTCTTT. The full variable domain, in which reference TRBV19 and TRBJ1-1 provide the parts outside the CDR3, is DGGITQSPKYLFRKEGQNVTLSCEQNLNHDAMYWYRQDPGQGLRLIYYSQIVNDFQKGDIAEGYSVSREKKESFPLTVTSAQKNPTAFYLCASSAGGGGEAFFGQGTRLTVV.

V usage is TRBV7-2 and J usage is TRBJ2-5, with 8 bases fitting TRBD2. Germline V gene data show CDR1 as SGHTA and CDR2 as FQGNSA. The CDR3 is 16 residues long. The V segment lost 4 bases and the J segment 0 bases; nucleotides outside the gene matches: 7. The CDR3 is CASSWSGGTYQETQYF. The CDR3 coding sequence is TGTGCCAGCAGCTGGAGCGGGGGAACTTACCAAGAGACCCAGTACTTC.

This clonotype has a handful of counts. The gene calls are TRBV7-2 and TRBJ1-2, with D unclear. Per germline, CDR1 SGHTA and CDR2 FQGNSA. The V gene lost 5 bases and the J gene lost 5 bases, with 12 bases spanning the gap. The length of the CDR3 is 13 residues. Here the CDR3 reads CASSPGRVYGYTF. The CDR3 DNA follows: TGTGCCAGCAGCCCGGGCCGGGTATATGGCTACACCTTC.

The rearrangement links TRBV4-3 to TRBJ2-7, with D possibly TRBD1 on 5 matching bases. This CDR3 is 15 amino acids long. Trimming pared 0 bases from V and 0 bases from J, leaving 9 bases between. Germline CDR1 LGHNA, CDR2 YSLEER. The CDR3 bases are TGCGCCAGCAGCCAAGATCCTAGGGGCTCCTACGAGCAGTACTTC. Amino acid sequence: CASSQDPRGSYEQYF.